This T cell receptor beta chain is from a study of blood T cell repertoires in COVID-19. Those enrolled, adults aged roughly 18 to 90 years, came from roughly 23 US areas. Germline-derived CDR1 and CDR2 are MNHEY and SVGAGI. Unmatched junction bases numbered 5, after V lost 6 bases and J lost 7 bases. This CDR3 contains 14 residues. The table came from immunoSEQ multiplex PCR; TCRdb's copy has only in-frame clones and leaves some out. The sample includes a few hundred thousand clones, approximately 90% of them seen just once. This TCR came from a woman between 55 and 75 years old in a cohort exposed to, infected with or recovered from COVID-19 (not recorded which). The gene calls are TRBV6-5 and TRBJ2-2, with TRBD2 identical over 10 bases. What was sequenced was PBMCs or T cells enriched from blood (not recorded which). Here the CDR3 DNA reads TGTGCCAGCAGCAGCGGGAGGGCCGTCGGGGAGCTGTTTTTT. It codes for CASSSGRAVGELFF.